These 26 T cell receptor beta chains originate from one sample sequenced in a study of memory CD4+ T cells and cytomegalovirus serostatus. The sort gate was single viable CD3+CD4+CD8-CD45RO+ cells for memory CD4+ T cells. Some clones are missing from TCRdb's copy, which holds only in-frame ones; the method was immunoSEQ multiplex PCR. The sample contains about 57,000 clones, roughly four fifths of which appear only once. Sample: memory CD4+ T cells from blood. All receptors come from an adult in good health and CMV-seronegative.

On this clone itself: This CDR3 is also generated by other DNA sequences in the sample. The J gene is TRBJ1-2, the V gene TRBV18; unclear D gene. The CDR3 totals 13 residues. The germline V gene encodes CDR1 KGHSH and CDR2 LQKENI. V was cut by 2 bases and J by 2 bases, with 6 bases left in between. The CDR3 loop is CASSPSENYGYTF. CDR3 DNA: TGTGCCAGCTCACCATCCGAAAACTATGGCTACACCTTC.

The CDR3 DNA reads as TGTGCCAGCAGATCCGGGACGAGAAAAGGGGGGGATACGCAGTATTTT. This codes for CASRSGTRKGGDTQYF. This chain uses TRBV5-6 with TRBJ2-3; D is perhaps TRBD1 or TRBD2 (6 bases each). There are 16 residues in the CDR3. Germline lookup yields CDR1 SGHDT and CDR2 YYEEEE. V dropped 5 bases and J dropped 6 bases, with 22 bases sitting between them.

DNA for the CDR3: TGTGCCAGCAGTGGCCGGGGACCGTATGAGCAGTTCTTC. Its protein product is CASSGRGPYEQFF. The V and J genes are TRBV6-1 and TRBJ2-1, with D possibly called TRBD1 or TRBD2 (5 bases each). Trimming shortened V by 4 bases and J by 8 bases, and 12 bases separated the two germline ends. This CDR3 has 13 residues. The germline gives CDR1 MNHNS, CDR2 SASEGT.

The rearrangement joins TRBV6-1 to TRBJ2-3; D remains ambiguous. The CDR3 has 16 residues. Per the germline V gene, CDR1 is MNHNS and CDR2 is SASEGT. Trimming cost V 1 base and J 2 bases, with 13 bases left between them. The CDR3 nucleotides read TGTGCCAGCAGTGAAGGCATGACAACTGACACAGATACGCAGTATTTT. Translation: CASSEGMTTDTDTQYF.

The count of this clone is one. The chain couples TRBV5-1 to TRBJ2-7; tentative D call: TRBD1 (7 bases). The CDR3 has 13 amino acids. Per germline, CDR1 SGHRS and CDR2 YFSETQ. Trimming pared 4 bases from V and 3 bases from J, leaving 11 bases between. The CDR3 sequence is CASSAGQNYEQYF. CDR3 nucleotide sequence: TGCGCCAGCAGCGCGGGACAGAACTACGAGCAGTACTTC.

For the CDR3, the DNA is TGTGCCAGCAGCTCGGGACAGATGAACACTGAAGCTTTCTTT. Translating it yields CASSSGQMNTEAFF. V is TRBV7-9 and J is TRBJ1-1; 7 bases match TRBD1. V trimming: 4 bases; J trimming: 0 bases; junction bases outside the gene matches: 2. Germline lookup yields CDR1 SEHNR and CDR2 FQNEAQ (reference sequence). The CDR3 is made up of 14 amino acids.

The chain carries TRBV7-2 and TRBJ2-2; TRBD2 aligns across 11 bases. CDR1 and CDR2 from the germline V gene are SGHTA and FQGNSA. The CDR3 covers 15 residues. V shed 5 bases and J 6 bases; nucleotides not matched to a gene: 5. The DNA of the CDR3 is TGTGCCAGCAGCCTTAGCGGGGGGGCCTCCGGGGAGCTGTTTTTT. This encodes CASSLSGGASGELFF.

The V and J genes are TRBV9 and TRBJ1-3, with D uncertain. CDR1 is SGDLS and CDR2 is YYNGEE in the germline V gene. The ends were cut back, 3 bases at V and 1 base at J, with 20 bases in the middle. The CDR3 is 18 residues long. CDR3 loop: CASSDPVTYPRSGNTIYF. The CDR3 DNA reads TGTGCCAGCAGCGATCCCGTGACTTACCCCCGATCTGGAAACACCATATATTTT.

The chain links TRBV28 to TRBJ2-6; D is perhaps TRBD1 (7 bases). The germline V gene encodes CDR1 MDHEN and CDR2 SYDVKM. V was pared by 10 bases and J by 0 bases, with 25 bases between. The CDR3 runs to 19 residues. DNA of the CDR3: TGTGCCATCAAACCGGCAGGGGGGACTGGGGCCTCTGGGGCCAACGTCCTGACTTTC. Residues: CAIKPAGGTGASGANVLTF.

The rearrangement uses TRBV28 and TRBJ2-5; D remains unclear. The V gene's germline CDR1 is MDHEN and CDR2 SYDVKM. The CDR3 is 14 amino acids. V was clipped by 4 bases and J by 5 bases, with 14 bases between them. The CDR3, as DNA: TGTGCCAGCAGTTCAGCGCCCCCGAGCGAGACCCAGTACTTC. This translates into CASSSAPPSETQYF.

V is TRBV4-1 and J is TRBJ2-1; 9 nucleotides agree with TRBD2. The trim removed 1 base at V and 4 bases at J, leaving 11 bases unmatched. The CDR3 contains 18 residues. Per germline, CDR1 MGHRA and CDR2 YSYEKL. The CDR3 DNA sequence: TGCGCCAGCAGCCAAGGGAGGCCTAGCGGGAAAGATTACAATGAGCAGTTCTTC. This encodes CASSQGRPSGKDYNEQFF.

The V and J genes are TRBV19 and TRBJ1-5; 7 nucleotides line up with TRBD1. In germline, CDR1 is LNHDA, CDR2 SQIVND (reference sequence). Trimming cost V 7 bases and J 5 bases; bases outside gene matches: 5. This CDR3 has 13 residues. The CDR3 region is CASKPQGHQPQHF. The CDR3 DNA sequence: TGTGCCAGTAAGCCACAGGGGCATCAGCCCCAGCATTTT. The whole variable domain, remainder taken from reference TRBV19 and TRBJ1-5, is DGGITQSPKYLFRKEGQNVTLSCEQNLNHDAMYWYRQDPGQGLRLIYYSQIVNDFQKGDIAEGYSVSREKKESFPLTVTSAQKNPTAFYLCASKPQGHQPQHFGDGTRLSIL.

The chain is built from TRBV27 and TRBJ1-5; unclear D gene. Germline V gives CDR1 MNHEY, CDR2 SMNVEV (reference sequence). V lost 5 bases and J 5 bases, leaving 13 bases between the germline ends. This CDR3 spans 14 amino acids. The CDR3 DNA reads TGTGCCAGCAGTCCCACGTGGTCGGATCAGCCCCAGCATTTT. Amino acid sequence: CASSPTWSDQPQHF.

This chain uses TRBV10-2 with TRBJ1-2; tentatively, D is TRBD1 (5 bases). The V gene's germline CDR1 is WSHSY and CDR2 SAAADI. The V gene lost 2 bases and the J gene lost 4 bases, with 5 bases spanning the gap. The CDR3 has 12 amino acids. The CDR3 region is CASSEQGYGYTF. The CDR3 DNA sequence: TGCGCCAGCAGTGAGCAGGGCTATGGCTACACCTTC.

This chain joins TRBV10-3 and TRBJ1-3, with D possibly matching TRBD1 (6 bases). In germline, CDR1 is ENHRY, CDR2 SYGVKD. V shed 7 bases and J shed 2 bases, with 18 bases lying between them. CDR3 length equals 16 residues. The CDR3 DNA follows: TGTGCCATCAATGCAGGGGTCCTCTCTACTGGAAACACCATATATTTT. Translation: CAINAGVLSTGNTIYF.

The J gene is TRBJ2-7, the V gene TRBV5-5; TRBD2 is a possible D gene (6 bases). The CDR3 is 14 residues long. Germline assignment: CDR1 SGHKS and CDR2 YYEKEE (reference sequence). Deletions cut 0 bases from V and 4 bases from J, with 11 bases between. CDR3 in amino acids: CASSLVGGGYEQYF. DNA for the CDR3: TGTGCCAGCAGCTTGGTGGGTGGGGGGTACGAGCAGTACTTC.

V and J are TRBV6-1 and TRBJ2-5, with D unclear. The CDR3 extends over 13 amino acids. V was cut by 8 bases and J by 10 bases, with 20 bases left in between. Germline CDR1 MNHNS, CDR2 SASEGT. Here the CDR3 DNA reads TGTGCCAGCCAGGACGGTGCGGTTGGTGTCCAGTACTTC. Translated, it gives CASQDGAVGVQYF.

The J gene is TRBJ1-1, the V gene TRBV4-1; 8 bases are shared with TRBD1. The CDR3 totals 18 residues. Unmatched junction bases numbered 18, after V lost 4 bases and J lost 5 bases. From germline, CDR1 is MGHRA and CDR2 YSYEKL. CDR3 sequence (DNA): TGCGCCAGCAGCCTCTTGATCCGGAGGACAGGGCGTAGGACTGAAGCTTTCTTT. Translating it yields CASSLLIRRTGRRTEAFF.

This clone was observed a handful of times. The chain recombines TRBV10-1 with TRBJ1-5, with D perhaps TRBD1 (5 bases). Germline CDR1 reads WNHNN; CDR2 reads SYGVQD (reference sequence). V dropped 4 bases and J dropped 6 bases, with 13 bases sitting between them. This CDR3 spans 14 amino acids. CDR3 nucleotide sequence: TGCGCCAGCAGTGGGAGGGGAGGGAGTCAGCCCCAGCATTTT. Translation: CASSGRGGSQPQHF.

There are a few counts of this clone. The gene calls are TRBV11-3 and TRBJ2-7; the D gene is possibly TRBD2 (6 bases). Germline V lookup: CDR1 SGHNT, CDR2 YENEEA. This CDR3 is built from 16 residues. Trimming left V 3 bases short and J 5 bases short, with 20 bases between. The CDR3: CASSFRRLDIVHEQYF. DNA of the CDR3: TGTGCCAGCAGCTTCCGGCGACTAGATATAGTCCACGAGCAGTACTTC. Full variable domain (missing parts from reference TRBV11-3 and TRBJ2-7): EAGVVQSPRYKIIEKKQPVAFWCNPISGHNTLYWYLQNLGQGPELLIRYENEEAVDDSQLPKDRFSAERLKGVDSTLKIQPAELGDSAVYLCASSFRRLDIVHEQYFGPGTRLTVT.

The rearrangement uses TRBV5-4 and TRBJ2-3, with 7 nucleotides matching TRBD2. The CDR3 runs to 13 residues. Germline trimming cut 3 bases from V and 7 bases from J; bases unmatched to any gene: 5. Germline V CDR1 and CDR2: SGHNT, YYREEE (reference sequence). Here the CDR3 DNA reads TGTGCCAGCAGCTGGCGGGAGTTAAATACGCAGTATTTT. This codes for CASSWRELNTQYF.

The CDR3 DNA is TGTGCCAGCAGCGCTAGCGGGGGAAGCTCCTACAATGAGCAGTTCTTC. As protein: CASSASGGSSYNEQFF. The chain is built from TRBV9 and TRBJ2-1, with 10 bases lining up with TRBD2. V was pared by 3 bases and J by 0 bases, with 3 bases of the junction left unmatched. Germline V lookup: CDR1 SGDLS, CDR2 YYNGEE. CDR3 length: 16 amino acids. Using reference TRBV9 and TRBJ2-1 for the parts outside the CDR3, the full variable domain is DSGVTQTPKHLITATGQRVTLRCSPRSGDLSVYWYQQSLDQGLQFLIQYYNGEERAKGNILERFSAQQFPDLHSELNLSSLELGDSALYFCASSASGGSSYNEQFFGPGTRLTVL.

CDR3 sequence: CASSFEPGTDTQYF. CDR3 sequence (DNA): TGTGCCAGCAGTTTTGAGCCGGGCACAGATACGCAGTATTTT. The chain carries TRBV27 and TRBJ2-3; D is ambiguous. The ends were cut back, 3 bases at V and 1 base at J, with 8 bases in the middle. CDR1 and CDR2 from the germline V gene are MNHEY and SMNVEV (reference sequence). This CDR3 region has 14 residues.

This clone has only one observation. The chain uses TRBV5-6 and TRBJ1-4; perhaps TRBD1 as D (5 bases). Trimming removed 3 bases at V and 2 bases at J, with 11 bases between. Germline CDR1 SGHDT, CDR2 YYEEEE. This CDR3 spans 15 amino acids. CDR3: CASSSWGDTNEKLFF. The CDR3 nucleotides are TGTGCCAGCAGCTCCTGGGGGGACACTAATGAAAAACTGTTTTTT.

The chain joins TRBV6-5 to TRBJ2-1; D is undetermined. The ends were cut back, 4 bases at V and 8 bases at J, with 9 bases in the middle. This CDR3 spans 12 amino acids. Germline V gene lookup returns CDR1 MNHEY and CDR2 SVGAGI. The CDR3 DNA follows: TGTGCCAGCAGTTCGCCGGTTGATGAGCAGTTCTTC. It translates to CASSSPVDEQFF.

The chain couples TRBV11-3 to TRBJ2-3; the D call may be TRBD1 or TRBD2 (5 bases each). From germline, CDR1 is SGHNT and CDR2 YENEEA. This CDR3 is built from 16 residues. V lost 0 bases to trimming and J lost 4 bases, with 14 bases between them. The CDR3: CASSLDGVRGPDTQYF. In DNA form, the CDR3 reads TGTGCCAGCAGCTTAGATGGTGTGAGGGGCCCAGATACGCAGTATTTT.